The 13 T cell receptor beta chains listed next were all sequenced from one sample in a study of blood T cell repertoires in COVID-19. Clones were read by immunoSEQ multiplex PCR, and TCRdb kept only the in-frame ones, dropping some. The sample includes 110,000 or so clones, 60% to 85% of them seen just once. The sample comprised peripheral blood. These TCRs come from a man in his 70s with acute or convalescent COVID-19.

The chain joins TRBV6-5 to TRBJ1-2; TRBD1 is a possible D gene (5 bases). Germline CDR1 reads MNHEY; CDR2 reads SVGAGI. The CDR3 is made up of 14 amino acids. V shed 2 bases and J shed 4 bases, with 11 bases lying between them. For the CDR3, the DNA is TGTGCCAGCAGTTACCGTATGGGGGGCTATGGCTACACCTTC. Its protein is CASSYRMGGYGYTF.

This chain uses TRBV6-5 with TRBJ2-7; maybe TRBD1 (5 bases). Germline V gene lookup returns CDR1 MNHEY and CDR2 SVGAGI. Trimming pared 8 bases from V and 3 bases from J, leaving 14 bases between. This CDR3 has 13 residues. CDR3 in DNA: TGTGCCAGCTTCAGTCTAAGGGGCTACGAGCAGTACTTC. Translated: CASFSLRGYEQYF.

The V call is TRBV5-1, the J call TRBJ2-7; tentative D call: TRBD1 (6 bases). CDR3 length equals 14 residues. The V gene's germline CDR1 is SGHRS and CDR2 YFSETQ. Trimming removed 2 bases from V and 2 bases from J, with 11 bases in between. CDR3 bases: TGCGCCAGCAGCTTCGAGACAGGTGCCTACGAGCAGTACTTC. Protein product: CASSFETGAYEQYF.

Here the CDR3 reads CASSQWDRPHSEQYF. CDR3 nucleotide sequence: TGTGCCAGCAGCCAATGGGACAGGCCCCATAGCGAGCAGTACTTC. The rearrangement uses TRBV3-1 (or the pseudogene TRBV3-2) and TRBJ2-7; 8 bases are shared with TRBD1. This CDR3 has 15 amino acids. V trimming: 2 bases; J trimming: 6 bases; junction bases outside the gene matches: 9. CDR1 is LGHDT, CDR2 YNNKEL, per germline (reference sequence).

The chain couples TRBV4-2 to TRBJ2-7; TRBD2 agrees at 8 bases. Germline CDR1 LGHNA, CDR2 YNFKEQ. The CDR3 is 15 residues long. V was clipped by 4 bases and J by 2 bases; unmatched bases: 7. The CDR3 region has the DNA TGTGCCAGCAGCCCCGCCACTAGCGGAACCTACGAGCAGTACTTC. Residues: CASSPATSGTYEQYF.

The chain is built from TRBV2 and TRBJ2-5, with D possibly being TRBD1 (6 bases). This CDR3 has 13 amino acids. V was shortened by 6 bases and J by 5 bases, with 13 bases between the two germline ends. CDR1 is SNHLY, CDR2 FYNNEI, per germline. The CDR3 nucleotides are TGTGCCAGCAGGTTGGGGGCCCGGGAGACCCAGTACTTC. Translating gives CASRLGARETQYF.

The chain carries TRBV6-2 or TRBV6-3 and TRBJ2-7, with 8 bases that match TRBD1. Per germline, CDR1 MNHEY and CDR2 SVGEGT. CDR3 size: 14 residues. V dropped 2 bases and J dropped 5; count of bases not matched to a gene: 5. CDR3 protein: CASSYLDREDEQYF. The CDR3, as DNA: TGTGCCAGCAGTTACCTGGACAGGGAGGACGAGCAGTACTTC.

The chain recombines TRBV21-1 with TRBJ2-7; the table's D call, TRBD2, was not checked against the DNA. TRBV21-1 is classified as a pseudogene. This CDR3 has 15 residues. CDR3 sequence: CASTRSSSGNYEQYF. The DNA of the CDR3 is TGTGCCAGCACCAGGTCGTCTAGCGGGAACTACGAGCAGTACTTC.

The V and J genes are TRBV6-2 or TRBV6-3 and TRBJ1-1, with no clear D. Germline loops: CDR1 MNHEY, CDR2 SVGEGT. Trimming stripped 2 bases from V and 0 bases from J, with 7 bases between. This CDR3 region has 14 residues. The DNA of the CDR3 is TGTGCCAGCAGTTACGCGGGGTTGAACACTGAAGCTTTCTTT. Protein product: CASSYAGLNTEAFF.

The chain links TRBV2 to TRBJ2-2; 7 bases match TRBD1. Germline CDR1 reads SNHLY; CDR2 reads FYNNEI. The CDR3 consists of 15 residues. V was clipped by 8 bases and J by 1 base; unmatched bases: 7. The chain's CDR3 is CASQDRVGNTGELFF. DNA for the CDR3: TGTGCCAGCCAAGACAGGGTGGGGAACACCGGGGAGCTGTTTTTT.

The chain is built from TRBV4-1 and TRBJ2-7; tentatively, D is TRBD2 (5 bases). Trimming removed 3 bases at V and 2 bases at J, with 17 bases between. The CDR3 sequence is 16 residues long. Looked up from germline, CDR1 is MGHRA and CDR2 is YSYEKL. DNA of the CDR3: TGCGCCAGCAGCCAGGAAAGGCGAAGGGAGACCTACGAGCAGTACTTC. This codes for CASSQERRRETYEQYF.

This clone was counted between two and nine times. The chain combines TRBV18 with TRBJ2-4; D might be TRBD1 (6 bases). The V gene lost 5 bases and the J gene lost 7 bases, with 12 bases spanning the gap. The CDR3 contains 13 residues. CDR1 is KGHSH and CDR2 is LQKENI in the germline V gene. The CDR3 bases are TGTGCCAGCTCATCAACAGGGAGCAACATTCAGTACTTC. Amino acids: CASSSTGSNIQYF.

The chain is built from TRBV6-5 and TRBJ2-1; TRBD2 might be the D (6 bases). The germline V and J ends were trimmed by 2 bases and 9 bases, with 11 bases remaining between them. The CDR3 has 13 residues. Germline loops: CDR1 MNHEY, CDR2 SVGAGI. The CDR3 loop is CASSYIGGTEQFF. The CDR3 DNA reads TGTGCCAGCAGTTACATCGGGGGAACTGAGCAGTTCTTC.